A selection of T cell receptor beta chains follows, all from one sample in a study of post-analysis software for immune sequencing data. MiXCR, run by TCRdb on the PCR reads, gives a single entry per CDR3 protein. The repertoire includes approximately 250,000 distinct CDR3 sequences, 35% to 45% of them detected once, and around 4.8% sits in the top ten. Sequencing input: blood. Source of these receptors: a girl between 5 and 17 years old with multiple sclerosis. CDR3s include the opening cysteine and the closing phenylalanine or tryptophan.

j_call | v_call | cdr3_aa
TRBJ2-5 | TRBV2 | CVSSYGQQETQYF
TRBJ2-7 | TRBV5-1 | CASSTGQGYEQYF
TRBJ1-5 | TRBV6-1 | CASSEGQTDNQPQHF
TRBJ1-2 | TRBV10-3 | CAISELPGETWLYGYTF
TRBJ2-1 | TRBV5-1 | CASSPGRTAYNEQFF
TRBJ1-1 | TRBV19 | CASANTGGNTEAFF
TRBJ1-6 | TRBV3-1 | CASSQLPKAGTGDPLHF
TRBJ2-3 | TRBV29-1 | CSVSRSLGTDTQYF
TRBJ2-1 | TRBV6-1 | CASSEARGGTYNEQFF
TRBJ2-3 | TRBV6-6 | CASSHGTSSEQYF
TRBJ2-3 | TRBV6-4 | CASSVGGASTDTQYF
TRBJ1-1 | TRBV7-6 | CASSLAILKAGTNTEAFF
TRBJ2-1 | TRBV6-1 | CASSDRTSGNEQFF
TRBJ2-2 | TRBV28 | CAARDSNTGELFF
TRBJ1-1 | TRBV10-2 | CASSDSARNTEAFF
TRBJ2-5 | TRBV19 | CASTPTGQETQYF
TRBJ2-1 | TRBV5-6 | CASFGAYNEQFF
TRBJ2-5 | TRBV12-3/TRBV12-4 | CASSTLETQYF
TRBJ1-6 | TRBV4-1 | CASSQDPGYSPLHF
TRBJ1-5 | TRBV7-2 | CASSNVGQPQHF
TRBJ1-5 | TRBV9 | CASSVDGINQPQHF
TRBJ2-7 | TRBV10-3 | CAISESEGSYEQYF
NA | TRBV20-1 | CSARDQTGRNEQYF
TRBJ2-1 | TRBV2 | CASSEVTSGMYNEQFF
TRBJ2-1 | TRBV28 | CASSSSTSGGANEQFF
TRBJ1-1 | TRBV20-1 | CSASPNGDRTGEAFF
TRBJ1-2 | TRBV7-9 | CASSPDWDREYGYTF
TRBJ2-1 | TRBV28 | CASRAGEVNEQFF
TRBJ2-7 | TRBV12-3/TRBV12-4 | CASSSGLAGGFYNEQYF
TRBJ2-1 | TRBV27 | CASSFQGPYNEQFF
TRBJ2-7 | TRBV20-1 | CSAREGSGVSYEQYF
TRBJ2-7 | TRBV4-2 | CASSQDYSSYEQYF
TRBJ2-1 | TRBV27 | CASRTDSTPYNEQFF
TRBJ2-5 | TRBV5-1 | CASSGPPVGGQETQYF
TRBJ2-3 | TRBV20-1 | CSAETAGGLISTDTQYF
NA | TRBV20-1 | CSARSRGLAKNIQYF
TRBJ1-1 | TRBV29-1 | CSVLGPLGDTEAFF
TRBJ1-1 | TRBV28 | CASNAGFEAFF
TRBJ2-3 | TRBV20-1 | CSARGGPTDTQYF
TRBJ2-1 | TRBV10-3 | CAIRGLAGGTKDLYNEQFF
TRBJ2-1 | TRBV27 | CASSLPSPSGEENEQFF